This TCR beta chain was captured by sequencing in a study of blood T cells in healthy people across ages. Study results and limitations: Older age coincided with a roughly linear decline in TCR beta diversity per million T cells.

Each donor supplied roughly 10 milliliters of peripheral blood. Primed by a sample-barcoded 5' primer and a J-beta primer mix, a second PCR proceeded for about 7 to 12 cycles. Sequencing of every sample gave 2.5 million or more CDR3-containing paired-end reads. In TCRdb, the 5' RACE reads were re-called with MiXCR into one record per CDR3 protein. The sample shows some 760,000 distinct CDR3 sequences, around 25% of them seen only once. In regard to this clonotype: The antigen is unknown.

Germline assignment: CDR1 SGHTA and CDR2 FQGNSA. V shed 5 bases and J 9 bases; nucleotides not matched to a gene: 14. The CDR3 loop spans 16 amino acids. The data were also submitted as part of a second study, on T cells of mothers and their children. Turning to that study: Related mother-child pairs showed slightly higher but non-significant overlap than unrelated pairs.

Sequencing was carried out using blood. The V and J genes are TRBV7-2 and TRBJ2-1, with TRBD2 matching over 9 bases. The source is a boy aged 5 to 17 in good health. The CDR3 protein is CASSPRGGGLAPEQFF. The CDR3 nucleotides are TGTGCCAGCAGCCCCAGGGGAGGGGGACTAGCCCCTGAGCAGTTCTTC.